The present TCR beta chain was sequenced within a study of T-cell reconstitution after alpha-beta-depleted transplantation in children. Preparation of the TCRbeta library involved a method that used unique molecular identifiers. TCRdb re-called the PCR reads with MiXCR, one entry per CDR3 protein. The sample holds some 400,000 distinct CDR3 sequences, around 20% seen once. This sequence originates from a human donor who donated a stem cell graft to a child with acute myeloid leukemia. The sequencing used PBMCs from the stem cell graft donor, collected from the stem cell graft.

CDR3 region: CASSQDLGRWSADRPTAFF. The CDR3 DNA follows: TGTGCCAGCAGCCAAGATCTTGGGAGGTGGAGCGCAGATAGACCGACCGCCTTCTTC. This chain joins TRBV3-1 and TRBJ2-1, with a possible D match to TRBD2 (6 bases). The CDR3 contains 19 residues. V lost 0 bases, J lost 16 bases, and 34 bases lay in between. CDR1 and CDR2 from the germline V gene are LGHDT and YNNKEL (reference sequence).